This T cell receptor beta chain was recorded in a study of a mutant IDH1 vaccine in newly diagnosed glioma. Study-wide results and caveats: Immune responses induced by vaccination arose in about 93% of the patients. Pseudoprogression seemingly bore no relation to changes in top peripheral T cell clonotypes.

Stated time point: baseline, week 1 (first vaccination visit). Specified treatment: pre-vaccination baseline after standard-of-care therapy. This clone was seen only once. Its antigen is undetermined. V shed 0 bases and J shed 4 bases, with 10 bases lying between them. Germline V gives CDR1 MGHRA, CDR2 YSYEKL. CDR3 length equals 16 residues. Clones were read by immunoSEQ multiplex PCR, and TCRdb kept only the in-frame ones, dropping some. The data show 20,000 to 25,000 clones, with roughly 88% seen just once and around 5.8% held by the top ten. This sample comprised PBMCs, obtained from a glioma patient treated with radiotherapy, temozolomide or both. V and J are TRBV4-1 and TRBJ1-6, with D unclear. This receptor was taken from a man in his forties with glioma. This chain's CDR3 is CASSQDRASYNSPLHF. In DNA, the CDR3 is TGCGCCAGCAGCCAAGATAGGGCGTCGTATAATTCACCCCTCCACTTT.